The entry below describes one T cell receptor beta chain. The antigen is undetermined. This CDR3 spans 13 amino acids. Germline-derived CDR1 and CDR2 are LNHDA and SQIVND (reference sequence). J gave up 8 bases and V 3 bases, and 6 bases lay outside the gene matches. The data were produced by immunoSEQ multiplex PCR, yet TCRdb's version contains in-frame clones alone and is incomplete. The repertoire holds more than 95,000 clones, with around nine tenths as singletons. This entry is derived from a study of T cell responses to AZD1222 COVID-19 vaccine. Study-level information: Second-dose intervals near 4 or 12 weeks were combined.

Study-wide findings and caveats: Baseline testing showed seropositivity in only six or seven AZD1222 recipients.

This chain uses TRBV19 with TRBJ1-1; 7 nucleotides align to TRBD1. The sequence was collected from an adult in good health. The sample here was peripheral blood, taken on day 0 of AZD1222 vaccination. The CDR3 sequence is CASSINRGGEAFF. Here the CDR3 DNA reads TGTGCCAGTAGTATTAACAGGGGAGGCGAAGCTTTCTTT. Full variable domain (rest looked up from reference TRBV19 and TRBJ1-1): DGGITQSPKYLFRKEGQNVTLSCEQNLNHDAMYWYRQDPGQGLRLIYYSQIVNDFQKGDIAEGYSVSREKKESFPLTVTSAQKNPTAFYLCASSINRGGEAFFGQGTRLTVV.